A single sample is the source of the 15 T cell receptor beta chains below, sequenced in a study of T cell changes during pregnancy in multiple sclerosis. The repertoire was sequenced with immunoSEQ multiplex PCR; TCRdb's copy has only in-frame clones and lacks some. The sample has approximately 88,000 clones; almost 95% are singletons. Sequenced here: peripheral blood, sampled in the third trimester of pregnancy. The receptors stem from a female donor with multiple sclerosis, enrolled in a pregnancy study.

Here the CDR3 reads CASSQAGQSRTQYF. Here the CDR3 DNA reads TGTGCCAGCAGCCAAGCCGGACAATCCCGGACCCAGTACTTC. The chain joins TRBV4-2 to TRBJ2-5, with D perhaps TRBD1 (5 bases). CDR3 length equals 14 residues. Germline V gives CDR1 LGHNA, CDR2 YNFKEQ. V lost 1 base, J lost 7 bases, and 13 bases lay in between.

The V and J genes are TRBV20-1 and TRBJ2-1; D gene unclear. V was clipped by 3 bases and J by 7 bases, with 7 bases between them. The germline gives CDR1 DFQATT, CDR2 SNEGSKA (reference sequence). CDR3 length equals 11 residues. CDR3 amino acids: CSARYTNEQFF. CDR3 in DNA: TGCAGTGCTAGGTATACAAATGAGCAGTTCTTC.

Concerning this clone: One end of the junction is discordant with germline, which a read error may explain. This chain uses TRBV2 with TRBJ2-7; D is possibly TRBD1 (5 bases). The CDR3 totals 14 residues. CDR1 is SNHLY and CDR2 is FYNNEI in the germline V gene. This CDR3 reads CASGPSTDSYEQCF. For the CDR3, the DNA is TGTGCCAGCGGACCTTCGACAGACTCCTACGAGCAGTGCTTC. Full variable domain (remainder filled in from reference TRBV2 and TRBJ2-7): EPEVTQTPSHQVTQMGQEVILRCVPISNHLYFYWYRQILGQKVEFLVSFYNNEISEKSEIFDDQFSVERPDGSNFTLKIRSTKLEDSAMYFCASGPSTDSYEQCFGPGTRLTVT.

As for this clone: An end of the junction does not agree with germline; a read error may underlie this. The genes are TRBV28 and TRBJ2-7; 8 bases match TRBD1. CDR1 MDHEN and CDR2 SYDVKM come from the germline V gene. There are 11 residues in the CDR3. DNA of the CDR3: TGTGCCAGCAGTTTATACGGACAGGGTGGATTC. Translating gives CASSLYGQGGF.

The V and J genes are TRBV2 and TRBJ2-1; D perhaps matches TRBD1 (6 bases). Trimming stripped 4 bases from V and 8 bases from J, with 9 bases between. Germline CDR1 and CDR2: SNHLY and FYNNEI. The CDR3 contains 12 residues. The chain's CDR3 is CASSAQGDEQFF. Here the CDR3 DNA reads TGTGCCAGCAGTGCACAGGGTGATGAGCAGTTCTTC.

The chain uses TRBV28 and TRBJ2-7; D possibly corresponds to TRBD2 (5 bases). CDR1 is MDHEN and CDR2 is SYDVKM in the germline V gene. V lost 9 bases to trimming and J lost 4 bases, with 13 bases between them. CDR3 size: 12 residues. CDR3 region: CASEAVPYEQYF. CDR3 DNA sequence: TGTGCCAGTGAAGCGGTACCATACGAGCAGTACTTC.

The V gene is TRBV7-9, the J gene TRBJ1-1, with 11 bases lining up with TRBD1. This CDR3 has 15 amino acids. The germline V gene encodes CDR1 SEHNR and CDR2 FQNEAQ (reference sequence). The trim removed 3 bases at V and 8 bases at J, leaving 8 bases unmatched. The CDR3 protein is CASSFPGQGALEAFF. CDR3 nucleotides: TGTGCCAGCAGCTTCCCAGGACAGGGGGCTTTAGAAGCTTTCTTT.

CDR3 region: CATSRDATGGYGYTF. CDR3 DNA: TGTGCCACCAGCAGAGACGCGACAGGGGGCTATGGCTACACCTTC. This sequence joins TRBV15 and TRBJ1-2; 9 bases match TRBD1. Per the germline V gene, CDR1 is LNHNV and CDR2 is YYDKDF (reference sequence). Germline trimming cut 0 bases from V and 4 bases from J; bases unmatched to any gene: 3. This CDR3 contains 15 residues.

The rearrangement uses TRBV7-9 and TRBJ2-3; 8 bases fit TRBD2. CDR3 length: 16 amino acids. Looked up from germline, CDR1 is SEHNR and CDR2 is FQNEAQ (reference sequence). V shed 2 bases and J 2 bases; nucleotides not matched to a gene: 6. This chain's CDR3 is CASSLPTSGTTDTQYF. The CDR3 region has the DNA TGTGCCAGCAGCTTACCCACTAGCGGCACCACAGATACGCAGTATTTT.

The chain is built from TRBV30 and TRBJ1-5; TRBD1 agrees at 11 bases. Trimming took 3 bases from V and 6 from J; bases not matched to a gene: 7. Germline CDR1 reads GTSNPN; CDR2 reads SVGIG (reference sequence). The CDR3 runs 15 residues. CDR3 sequence reads: CAWSSGQGASQPQHF. The DNA of the CDR3 is TGTGCCTGGAGCTCCGGACAGGGGGCAAGTCAGCCCCAGCATTTT.

This clone is a singleton in its sample. The rearrangement uses TRBV28 and TRBJ1-5; unclear D gene. The CDR3 extends over 12 amino acids. Trimming took 6 bases from V and 9 from J, leaving 12 bases between them. Per germline, CDR1 MDHEN and CDR2 SYDVKM. CDR3 nucleotides: TGTGCCAGCAGAACAGTTCCCCGGCCCCAGCATTTT. It codes for CASRTVPRPQHF.

The chain carries TRBV19 and TRBJ2-5, with 7 positions matching TRBD2. V shed 4 bases and J 1 base; nucleotides not matched to a gene: 6. Per germline, CDR1 LNHDA and CDR2 SQIVND (reference sequence). The CDR3 runs 15 residues. The chain's CDR3 is CASSTGGSGQETQYF. The CDR3 DNA reads as TGTGCCAGTAGTACCGGGGGGAGCGGCCAAGAGACCCAGTACTTC. Variable domain in full (rest from reference TRBV19 and TRBJ2-5): DGGITQSPKYLFRKEGQNVTLSCEQNLNHDAMYWYRQDPGQGLRLIYYSQIVNDFQKGDIAEGYSVSREKKESFPLTVTSAQKNPTAFYLCASSTGGSGQETQYFGPGTRLLVL.

This rearrangement joins TRBV21-1 to TRBJ2-1; TRBD1, the D gene given by the table, was not confirmed from the DNA. TRBV21-1 corresponds to a pseudogene. The CDR3 contains 16 residues. Here the CDR3 reads CASSNPGTQSGNEQFF. CDR3 coding DNA: TGTGCCAGCAGCAATCCCGGGACACAGTCGGGGAATGAGCAGTTCTTC.

The chain combines TRBV18 with TRBJ2-5; 7 bases are shared with TRBD1. V trimming: 3 bases; J trimming: 2 bases; junction bases outside the gene matches: 3. The CDR3 runs 14 residues. Germline assignment: CDR1 KGHSH and CDR2 LQKENI. This CDR3 is CASSPWTGQETQYF. The DNA for the CDR3 is TGTGCCAGCTCACCCTGGACAGGTCAAGAGACCCAGTACTTC. The full variable domain, its missing parts supplied by reference TRBV18 and TRBJ2-5, is NAGVMQNPRHLVRRRGQEARLRCSPMKGHSHVYWYRQLPEEGLKFMVYLQKENIIDESGMPKERFSAEFPKEGPSILRIQQVVRGDSAAYFCASSPWTGQETQYFGPGTRLLVL.

The rearrangement links TRBV14 to TRBJ2-2; D unclear. CDR1 is SGHDN and CDR2 is FVKESK in the germline V gene. The CDR3 spans 14 residues. Trimming pared 4 bases from V and 4 bases from J, leaving 10 bases between. The chain's CDR3 is CASSPRLSTGELFF. The CDR3 nucleotides are TGTGCCAGCAGCCCGCGACTTAGCACCGGGGAGCTGTTTTTT.